The 23 T cell receptor beta chains presented below share a single source sample, sequenced in a study of a mutant IDH1 vaccine in newly diagnosed glioma. For these receptors, no antigen is known. Assay: immunoSEQ multiplex PCR; the TCRdb copy retains only in-frame clones and omits some. The data show about 35,000 clones, over 70% seen once. The time point: week 11, during vaccination. In every dose of vaccine, 300 ug of mutant IDH1 20-mer peptide was given alongside topical imiquimod. The sequencing used peripheral blood mononuclear cells (PBMCs), collected from a glioma patient whose treatment included an IDH1 peptide vaccine. These receptors all stem from a woman aged 30 to 39 with glioma. Some clones in this sample may be carry-over from other donors' samples.

The rearrangement uses TRBV10-1 and TRBJ1-1, with TRBD1 identical over 9 bases. This CDR3 is built from 14 residues. Germline V gives CDR1 WNHNN, CDR2 SYGVQD (reference sequence). With V trimmed by 2 bases and J by 4 bases, 2 bases remained unmatched. The CDR3 DNA sequence: TGCGCCAGCAGTGAGACAGGGGGCACCACTGAAGCTTTCTTT. Translation: CASSETGGTTEAFF.

This clone was seen once. The V call is TRBV19, the J call TRBJ2-1, with D possibly called TRBD1 or TRBD2 (5 bases each). The ends were cut back, 7 bases at V and 7 bases at J, with 20 bases in the middle. The CDR3 loop spans 15 amino acids. Per germline, CDR1 LNHDA and CDR2 SQIVND (reference sequence). CDR3 bases: TGTGCCAGTAATTTTGGGGGAGCGCCTGGGAATGAGCAGTTCTTC. Its protein is CASNFGGAPGNEQFF. The whole variable domain, remainder taken from reference TRBV19 and TRBJ2-1, is DGGITQSPKYLFRKEGQNVTLSCEQNLNHDAMYWYRQDPGQGLRLIYYSQIVNDFQKGDIAEGYSVSREKKESFPLTVTSAQKNPTAFYLCASNFGGAPGNEQFFGPGTRLTVL.

This clone was seen once. The V call is TRBV13, the J call TRBJ2-1; the match to TRBD2 covers 7 bases. The CDR3 is 15 amino acids. Germline loops: CDR1 PRHDT, CDR2 FYEKMQ (reference sequence). V lost 4 bases, J lost 0 bases, and 3 bases stayed unmatched. CDR3 in DNA: TGTGCCAGCAGCTCACGGGAGGACTCCTACAATGAGCAGTTCTTC. It is translated as CASSSREDSYNEQFF.

In this sample, this clone turned up once. V is TRBV2 and J is TRBJ1-2; 7 bases line up with TRBD1. CDR1 and CDR2 (germline): SNHLY, FYNNEI. Germline trimming cut 10 bases from V and 8 bases from J; bases unmatched to any gene: 10. This CDR3 has 12 amino acids. The CDR3, as DNA: TGTGCCACCCGACAGGGAACTTACGGCTACACCTTC. Its translation is CATRQGTYGYTF.

This chain connects TRBV7-9 to TRBJ2-1; TRBD1 is a possible D gene (5 bases). The CDR3 totals 15 residues. The V gene lost 7 bases and the J gene lost 3 bases, with 16 bases spanning the gap. The germline gives CDR1 SEHNR, CDR2 FQNEAQ (reference sequence). CDR3 protein: CASTPGNAVYNEQFF. CDR3 in DNA: TGTGCCAGCACACCAGGGAACGCCGTCTACAATGAGCAGTTCTTC.

The genes are TRBV2 and TRBJ2-7; the match to TRBD1 covers 10 bases. The CDR3 runs 17 residues. J was trimmed by 1 base and V by 6 bases; bases with no gene match: 12. Germline CDR1 is SNHLY and CDR2 is FYNNEI. DNA for the CDR3: TGTGCCAGCAGGATCGAAAGGGCGGGACAGGGGTCCTACGAGCAGTACTTC. This sequence encodes CASRIERAGQGSYEQYF.

V is TRBV4-1 and J is TRBJ2-5, with D possibly TRBD2 on 6 matching bases. Germline CDR1 and CDR2: MGHRA and YSYEKL. The germline V and J ends were trimmed by 1 base and 5 bases, with 17 bases remaining between them. CDR3 length equals 16 residues. CDR3 sequence reads: CASSQGWGERAETQYF. The CDR3 DNA sequence: TGCGCCAGCAGCCAAGGCTGGGGCGAGCGGGCCGAGACCCAGTACTTC.

The chain employs TRBV7-9 and TRBJ2-7; TRBD2 agrees at 7 bases. The CDR3 loop spans 13 amino acids. Germline CDR1 and CDR2: SEHNR and FQNEAQ (reference sequence). The trim removed 0 bases at V and 5 bases at J, leaving 1 base unmatched. CDR3 amino acids: CASSLAGGDEQYF. CDR3 in DNA: TGTGCCAGCAGCTTAGCGGGAGGGGACGAGCAGTACTTC.

The chain carries TRBV2 and TRBJ2-7, with D maybe TRBD1 (7 bases). The length of the CDR3 is 15 residues. The V gene lost 1 base and the J gene lost 1 base, with 11 bases spanning the gap. CDR1 SNHLY and CDR2 FYNNEI come from the germline V gene. The CDR3 is CASSEDGGQSYEQYF. The CDR3 DNA is TGTGCCAGCAGTGAAGACGGGGGACAGTCCTACGAGCAGTACTTC.

The genes are TRBV6-1 and TRBJ2-7; the D gene is possibly TRBD1 (6 bases). V was pared by 6 bases and J by 4 bases, with 16 bases between. CDR3 length: 14 amino acids. Germline assignment: CDR1 MNHNS and CDR2 SASEGT. CDR3 region: CASRSPTGPYEQYF. The CDR3 coding sequence is TGTGCCAGCAGATCCCCGACAGGCCCATACGAGCAGTACTTC.

The V call is TRBV7-3, the J call TRBJ2-1; 13 nucleotides align to TRBD2. CDR3 length equals 17 residues. Per the germline V gene, CDR1 is SGHTA and CDR2 is FQGTGA. The junction had 5 bases not matched to a gene; V was cut back by 2 bases and J by 4 bases. This CDR3 is CASSLLGLAGAYNEQFF. Written as DNA, the CDR3 is TGTGCCAGCAGCTTACTTGGACTAGCGGGAGCATACAATGAGCAGTTCTTC. The entire variable domain, with the rest obtained from reference TRBV7-3 and TRBJ2-1, is as follows: GAGVSQTPSNKVTEKGKYVELRCDPISGHTALYWYRQSLGQGPEFLIYFQGTGAADDSGLPNDRFFAVRPEGSVSTLKIQRTERGDSAVYLCASSLLGLAGAYNEQFFGPGTRLTVL.

This chain connects TRBV18 to TRBJ2-7; D unresolved. Trimming shortened V by 3 bases and J by 4 bases, and 10 bases separated the two germline ends. This CDR3 comprises 13 residues. The germline V gene has CDR1 KGHSH and CDR2 LQKENI. CDR3 sequence reads: CASSPTADYEQYF. CDR3 nucleotides: TGTGCCAGCTCACCTACGGCGGATTACGAGCAGTACTTC.

The chain couples TRBV30 to TRBJ2-3, with D perhaps matching TRBD1 (5 bases). The CDR3 contains 14 residues. Per the germline V gene, CDR1 is GTSNPN and CDR2 is SVGIG (reference sequence). With 1 base removed from V and 1 base from J, the gap between germline ends came to 9 bases. Written as DNA, the CDR3 is TGTGCCTGGAGTGCACAGGCCGGCACAGATACGCAGTATTTT. Residues: CAWSAQAGTDTQYF.

The V gene is TRBV27, the J gene TRBJ1-2, with 7 bases fitting TRBD1. The germline CDR1 and CDR2 sequences are MNHEY and SMNVEV (reference sequence). The CDR3 runs to 12 residues. Losses at the gene ends were 8 bases for V and 8 bases for J; bases not matched to a gene: 8. CDR3 sequence reads: CASRQGSRGYTF. DNA of the CDR3: TGTGCCAGCCGACAGGGTTCCAGAGGCTACACCTTC.

This clone was seen just once. The chain is built from TRBV6-6 and TRBJ1-3; possibly TRBD1 for D (6 bases). Trimming took off 11 bases at V and 4 bases at J, with 12 bases between the two ends. The CDR3 spans 12 residues. Germline CDR1 reads MNHNY; CDR2 reads SVGAGI (reference sequence). In DNA form, the CDR3 reads TGTGCCGGGGTGGGGGCCGGAAACACCATATATTTT. Translated: CAGVGAGNTIYF.

The chain uses TRBV5-6 and TRBJ2-7, with TRBD1 matching 7 bases. Germline V CDR1 and CDR2: SGHDT, YYEEEE. The CDR3 length is 15 residues. J lost 3 bases, V lost 5 bases, and 11 bases had no gene match. The CDR3: CASSSPGTAIYEQYF. The CDR3, as DNA: TGTGCCAGCAGTTCTCCCGGGACAGCCATCTACGAGCAGTACTTC.

The rearrangement joins TRBV5-6 to TRBJ1-1; D remains unclear. The V end was cut by 4 bases, the J end by 1 base, with 8 bases between. CDR3 size: 13 residues. The germline CDR1 and CDR2 sequences are SGHDT and YYEEEE. CDR3 DNA sequence: TGTGCCAGCAGCCTTGTGTGGAACACTGAAGCTTTCTTT. Amino acid sequence: CASSLVWNTEAFF.

The J gene is TRBJ1-1, the V gene TRBV10-2; no reliable D call. This CDR3 has 17 residues. The V gene's germline CDR1 is WSHSY and CDR2 SAAADI. V was cut by 0 bases and J by 10 bases, with 24 bases left in between. In nucleotides, the CDR3 is TGCGCCAGCAGTGAGTCTGTCCTTGGTTTCGCAGCCCCGGGAGCTTTCTTT. Translation: CASSESVLGFAAPGAFF.

This clone has more than one count but fewer than ten. The chain joins TRBV19 to TRBJ1-2; 8 bases fit TRBD1. The CDR3 extends over 13 amino acids. J gave up 8 bases and V 4 bases, and 6 bases lay outside the gene matches. Germline CDR1 is LNHDA and CDR2 is SQIVND (reference sequence). CDR3: CASSTGGARGYTF. The CDR3 DNA follows: TGTGCCAGTAGTACAGGGGGCGCGAGAGGCTACACCTTC.

The chain employs TRBV6-5 and TRBJ2-5, with 7 bases matching TRBD1. The CDR3 spans 14 residues. CDR1 is MNHEY, CDR2 SVGAGI, per germline. Trimming removed 2 bases from V and 3 bases from J; junction bases left unmatched: 3. CDR3 residues: CASSYLDRKETQYF. The CDR3 DNA follows: TGTGCCAGCAGTTACCTGGACAGGAAAGAGACCCAGTACTTC.

J is TRBJ2-7 and V is TRBV19; 9 bases are a match to TRBD1. Germline V lookup: CDR1 LNHDA, CDR2 SQIVND (reference sequence). The junction had 8 bases not matched to a gene; V was cut back by 6 bases and J by 2 bases. The CDR3 contains 15 residues. CDR3 loop: CASSDGTGPAYEQYF. CDR3 bases: TGTGCCAGTAGCGACGGGACAGGGCCGGCCTACGAGCAGTACTTC.

The chain uses TRBV27 and TRBJ2-7; TRBD2 aligns across 14 bases. CDR3 length equals 16 residues. CDR1 and CDR2 (germline): MNHEY, SMNVEV (reference sequence). J was trimmed by 3 bases and V by 2 bases; bases with no gene match: 3. CDR3 amino acids: CASSLIGTSGSYEQYF. The CDR3 DNA is TGTGCCAGCAGTTTAATAGGGACTAGCGGGAGCTACGAGCAGTACTTC.

V and J are TRBV7-9 and TRBJ2-5; 11 nucleotides agree with TRBD2. This CDR3 is built from 16 residues. Looked up from germline, CDR1 is SEHNR and CDR2 is FQNEAQ (reference sequence). V was clipped by 5 bases and J by 1 base; unmatched bases: 6. CDR3 protein: CASSPLAGVAQETQYF. The DNA of the CDR3 is TGTGCCAGCAGCCCACTAGCGGGAGTCGCCCAAGAGACCCAGTACTTC.